These 5 T cell receptor beta chains were sequenced from one sample in a study of shared clonotypes between healthy human individuals. Assay: immunoSEQ multiplex PCR; the TCRdb copy retains only in-frame clones and omits some. Of nearly 1,000,000 clones listed, roughly 72% were seen once; the top ten hold approximately 1.5%. Sequenced: memory CD4+ T cells sorted from blood. Specified subset: CD45RA-negative fraction. These receptors all come from a man younger than 35 in good health.

This chain links TRBV7-2 with TRBJ1-2; possibly TRBD1 for D (5 bases). This CDR3 has 16 residues. CDR1 is SGHTA and CDR2 is FQGNSA in the germline V gene. V gave up 1 base and J gave up 0 bases, with 12 bases separating them. The CDR3 DNA reads as TGTGCCAGCAGCTTAGGCCGGGACCGTACTAACTATGGCTACACCTTC. Translation: CASSLGRDRTNYGYTF.

The chain links TRBV29-1 to TRBJ2-2, with TRBD1 matching 10 bases. Per the germline V gene, CDR1 is SQVTM and CDR2 is ANQGSEA. V lost 4 bases and J lost 4; bases outside the gene matches: 9. This CDR3 spans 16 amino acids. The CDR3 DNA reads as TGCAGCGTTGGTTCCTCCGGGACAGGGGTCACCGGGGAGCTGTTTTTT. As protein: CSVGSSGTGVTGELFF.

The table lists this clone with a few counts. The V and J genes are TRBV5-1 and TRBJ1-2; 9 bases map to TRBD1. V lost 4 bases and J lost 5; bases outside the gene matches: 9. Germline assignment: CDR1 SGHRS and CDR2 YFSETQ. This CDR3 has 15 residues. CDR3: CASSSRPGQGYGYTF. The CDR3 DNA sequence: TGCGCCAGCAGCAGCCGACCGGGACAGGGTTATGGCTACACCTTC.

V is TRBV18 and J is TRBJ2-1, with D perhaps assigned TRBD1 or TRBD2 (5 bases each). Deletions cut 2 bases from V and 2 bases from J, with 19 bases between. From germline, CDR1 is KGHSH and CDR2 LQKENI. There are 18 residues in the CDR3. The CDR3 bases are TGTGCCAGCTCACCAAGGCCCCTCCTTGGGGGAGCCTACAATGAGCAGTTCTTC. Encoded protein: CASSPRPLLGGAYNEQFF.

This chain joins TRBV30 and TRBJ1-2; possible D gene TRBD1, 5 bases. This CDR3 is 15 amino acids long. Germline CDR1 GTSNPN, CDR2 SVGIG (reference sequence). V lost 4 bases, J lost 2 bases, and 17 bases lay in between. CDR3 loop: CAWNPAPAGNYGYTF. The CDR3 nucleotides are TGTGCCTGGAATCCTGCCCCCGCAGGGAACTATGGCTACACCTTC. Full variable domain (remainder filled in from reference TRBV30 and TRBJ1-2): SQTIHQWPATLVQPVGSPLSLECTVEGTSNPNLYWYRQAAGRGLQLLFYSVGIGQISSEVPQNLSASRPQDRQFILSSKKLLLSDSGFYLCAWNPAPAGNYGYTFGSGTRLTVV.